This T cell receptor (beta chain) is drawn from a study of T cells in Graves' hyperthyroidism and ophthalmopathy. Findings of the study overall: In blood, most of the thyroid clonotypes expanded above 0.001 were also present.

It was RNA transcripts that yielded the amplified TCR beta CDR3 regions. Initially, a first-round RT-PCR of the TCR CDR3 employed the HTBI primer set. TCRdb reprocessed the multiplex PCR reads via MiXCR and lists one record per CDR3 protein. The top ten clones hold approximately 30% of a sample with around 690,000 distinct CDR3 sequences, under 25% of them seen once. In making diagnoses, clinical symptoms, serum thyroxine and TRAb, thyroid ultrasound and orbital computed tomography were all used. This clonotype was seen more than once but under ten times. What it binds is not known. The CDR3 is 14 residues long. The junction had 5 bases not matched to a gene; V was cut back by 6 bases and J by 1 base. Germline V gives CDR1 MNHNS, CDR2 SASEGT.

This chain links TRBV6-1 with TRBJ2-7; 8 bases are a match to TRBD1. Sample: blood. This sequence was found in a man aged 30 to 39 with Graves' ophthalmopathy. This chain's CDR3 is CASRDREGSYEQYF. DNA of the CDR3: TGTGCCAGCAGGGACAGGGAAGGGTCCTACGAGCAGTACTTC.